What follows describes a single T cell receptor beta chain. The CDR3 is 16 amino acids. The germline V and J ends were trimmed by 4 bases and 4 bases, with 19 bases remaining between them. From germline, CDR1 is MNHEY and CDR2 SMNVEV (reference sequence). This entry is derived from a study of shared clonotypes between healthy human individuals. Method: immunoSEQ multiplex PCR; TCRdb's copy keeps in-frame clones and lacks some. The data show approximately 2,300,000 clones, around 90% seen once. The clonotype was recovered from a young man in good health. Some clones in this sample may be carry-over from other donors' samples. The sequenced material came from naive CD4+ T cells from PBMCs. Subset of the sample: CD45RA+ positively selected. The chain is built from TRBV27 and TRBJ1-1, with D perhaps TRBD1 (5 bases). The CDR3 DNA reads TGTGCCAGCAGTTCCGCGGGGCCGCGGATTGGCACTGAAGCTTTCTTT. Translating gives CASSSAGPRIGTEAFF.